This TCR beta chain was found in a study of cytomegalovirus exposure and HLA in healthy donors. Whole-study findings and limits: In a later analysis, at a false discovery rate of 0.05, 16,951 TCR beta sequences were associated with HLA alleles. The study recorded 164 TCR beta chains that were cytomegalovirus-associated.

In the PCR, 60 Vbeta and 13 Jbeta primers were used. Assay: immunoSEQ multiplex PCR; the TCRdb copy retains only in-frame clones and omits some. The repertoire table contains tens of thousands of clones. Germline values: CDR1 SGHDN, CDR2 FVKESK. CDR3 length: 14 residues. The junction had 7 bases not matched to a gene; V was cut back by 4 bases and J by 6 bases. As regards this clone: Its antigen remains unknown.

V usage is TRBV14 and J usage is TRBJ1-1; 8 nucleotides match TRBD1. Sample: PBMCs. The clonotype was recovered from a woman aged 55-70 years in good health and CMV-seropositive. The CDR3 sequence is CASSRDRGNAEAFF. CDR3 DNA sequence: TGTGCCAGCAGCCGAGACAGGGGTAACGCTGAAGCTTTCTTT.